The present TCR beta chain was sequenced within a study of response to subunit inactivated influenza vaccine. Study outcomes and limitations: The authors suggested that few new T cells are recruited per seasonal influenza vaccination.

TCRdb re-derived calls from the RT-PCR reads in MiXCR, one entry per CDR3 protein. This table has 450,000 to 700,000 distinct CDR3 sequences, 13% to 15% appearing once. This CDR3 has 14 residues. Germline values: CDR1 MGHDK, CDR2 SYGVNS. V was clipped by 9 bases and J by 0 bases, with 13 bases between them. Concerning this clonotype itself: As yet, its antigen is unknown.

The chain is built from TRBV25-1 and TRBJ2-3, with D unclear. The TCR sequence derives from a man aged 45-65 years who received an inactivated influenza vaccine. The sample was PBMCs from blood, taken about 13 days after vaccination. The chain's CDR3 is CASRSNSSTDTQYF. The DNA for the CDR3 is TGTGCCAGTAGGTCTAACTCTAGCACAGATACGCAGTATTTT.